This TCR beta chain emerged from a study of blood T cell repertoires in COVID-19. Study-wide background: Italy, Spain and the United States were the sources of the convalescent and acute COVID-19 samples. PBMCs, B-cell-depleted T cells, or T cells were the source of the cDNA or gDNA that made up the material.

Per the original data handling: Using reference gene primer amplification, nucleated cell counts were estimated. Generated by immunoSEQ multiplex PCR, the TCRdb table keeps only in-frame clones and is missing some. The V and J calls and the clone size are those of that table, but D and trimming were determined from the DNA. The table records under 85,000 clones, almost 90% of them present only once. By share, this clone ranks as medium-sized. The V gene end was trimmed by 5 bases and the J gene end by 7 bases; junction bases not matched to a gene: 18. Looked up from germline, CDR1 is SGHTA and CDR2 is FQGNSA. This CDR3 is built from 17 residues.

The chain uses TRBV7-2 and TRBJ1-2, with 8 positions matching TRBD1. Sequenced input: peripheral blood. The clonotype comes from a man between 50 and 59 years old with acute or convalescent COVID-19. The CDR3 here is CASSTTGTGVYLGGYTF. The CDR3 coding sequence is TGTGCCAGCAGCACGACCGGGACAGGCGTCTACCTCGGTGGCTACACCTTC.